This T cell receptor beta chain was sequenced in a study of cytomegalovirus exposure and HLA in healthy donors. The study, taken as a whole, reports: The CMV antigen specificity of three CMV-associated chains was confirmed through in vitro analysis. Analysis performed later found 15,000 or so TCR beta sequences associated with HLA alleles at 0.05 false discovery rate. It has been reported that TCR beta sequences accurately predicted the HLA-A and HLA-B alleles of most subjects.

With regard to this clone: Its antigen is not known.

PCR used 60 Vbeta primers and 13 Jbeta primers. Using immunoSEQ multiplex PCR, the repertoire was profiled, and TCRdb retains in-frame clones only, with some absent. The sample holds 100,000 to 150,000 clones. This TCR came from a woman in her 40s in good health and CMV-seropositive. The sample consisted of PBMCs.

CDR3 sequence: CASSLGRNYNEQFF. The CDR3 DNA follows: TGTGCCAGCAGCTTGGGGCGGAACTACAATGAGCAGTTCTTC. This sequence joins TRBV5-6 and TRBJ2-1; D is undetermined. Trimming took off 0 bases at V and 3 bases at J, with 7 bases between the two ends. The CDR3 loop spans 14 amino acids. CDR1 and CDR2 (germline): SGHDT, YYEEEE.